Following are 18 T cell receptor beta chains from one sample sequenced in a study of T cell responses to AZD1222 COVID-19 vaccine. Method: immunoSEQ multiplex PCR; TCRdb's copy keeps in-frame clones and lacks some. The sample contains 120,000 to 150,000 clones, approximately 89% of which appear only once. This specimen consisted of peripheral blood, obtained 28 days after the second AZD1222 dose. These receptors were collected from an adult who received the AZD1222 COVID-19 vaccine.

The chain combines TRBV7-3 with TRBJ2-7; 9 bases are shared with TRBD1. J gave up 3 bases and V 0 bases, and 3 bases lay outside the gene matches. Germline V CDR1 and CDR2: SGHTA, FQGTGA. The CDR3 covers 15 residues. As DNA, the CDR3 is TGTGCCAGCAGCTTAACGTCGGACAGGGGCTACGAGCAGTACTTC. This translates into CASSLTSDRGYEQYF.

This clone was seen a handful of times. The chain couples TRBV6-2 or TRBV6-3 to TRBJ2-1, with 7 bases aligning to TRBD2. Per the germline V gene, CDR1 is MNHEY and CDR2 is SVGEGT. V was pared by 5 bases and J by 8 bases, with 9 bases of the junction left unmatched. The CDR3 has 14 amino acids. The CDR3 is CASSDQRDVDEQFF. CDR3 bases: TGTGCCAGCAGTGACCAGCGGGACGTTGATGAGCAGTTCTTC.

Only a few counts were recorded for this clone. The chain carries TRBV27 and TRBJ1-1; perhaps TRBD1 as D (6 bases). CDR1 MNHEY and CDR2 SMNVEV come from the germline V gene (reference sequence). There are 16 residues in the CDR3. Trimming removed 8 bases from V and 3 bases from J, with 22 bases in between. The CDR3 region is CASLQYGPRGYTEAFF. DNA of the CDR3: TGTGCCAGCCTACAGTACGGGCCCAGGGGATACACTGAAGCTTTCTTT.

The genes are TRBV15 and TRBJ2-1; D not certain. Germline V gene data show CDR1 as LNHNV and CDR2 as YYDKDF (reference sequence). This CDR3 is 17 amino acids long. The V end lost 1 base, the J end lost 8 bases, and 21 bases lay between the germline ends. The chain's CDR3 is CATSRGKGNLMGDEQFF. The CDR3, as DNA: TGTGCCACCAGCAGAGGGAAAGGGAACCTTATGGGTGATGAGCAGTTCTTC.

The chain couples TRBV7-8 to TRBJ2-1, with 8 bases aligning to TRBD2. The CDR3 consists of 15 residues. J was trimmed by 5 bases and V by 5 bases; bases with no gene match: 8. Germline assignment: CDR1 SGHVS and CDR2 FQNEAQ. CDR3 coding DNA: TGTGCCAGCAGCCACGTAGCGGGAAGTAACAATGAGCAGTTCTTC. Translation gives CASSHVAGSNNEQFF.

The chain is built from TRBV19 and TRBJ2-3, with unresolved D. This CDR3 region has 14 residues. Germline V lookup: CDR1 LNHDA, CDR2 SQIVND (reference sequence). V was pared by 5 bases and J by 1 base, with 10 bases between. CDR3 sequence reads: CASSGVAGTDTQYF. CDR3 sequence (DNA): TGTGCCAGTAGTGGAGTCGCGGGCACAGATACGCAGTATTTT. The whole variable domain, remainder taken from reference TRBV19 and TRBJ2-3, is DGGITQSPKYLFRKEGQNVTLSCEQNLNHDAMYWYRQDPGQGLRLIYYSQIVNDFQKGDIAEGYSVSREKKESFPLTVTSAQKNPTAFYLCASSGVAGTDTQYFGPGTRLTVL.

The CDR3 region is CASSDGGLDTF. CDR3 DNA: TGCGCCAGCAGTGACGGGGGGCTTGACACCTTC. The chain employs TRBV10-2 and TRBJ1-2; D possibly corresponds to TRBD1 (6 bases). V was cut by 3 bases and J by 12 bases, with 11 bases left in between. From germline, CDR1 is WSHSY and CDR2 SAAADI. CDR3 length: 11 amino acids.

The chain links TRBV21-1 to TRBJ2-3; the DNA was not used to check the table's D call, TRBD2. TRBV21-1 is labeled a pseudogene. CDR3 size: 18 residues. CDR3 residues: CASSMETNGGPYTDTQYF. The CDR3 DNA is TGTGCCAGCAGCATGGAGACAAACGGGGGTCCTTACACAGATACGCAGTATTTT.

V is TRBV5-4 and J is TRBJ2-3, with 11 bases that match TRBD2. CDR3 length: 15 residues. Germline V gene lookup returns CDR1 SGHNT and CDR2 YYREEE (reference sequence). V lost 1 base to trimming and J lost 6 bases; unmatched junction nucleotides: 4. CDR3 sequence (DNA): TGTGCCAGCAGCTTGACTAGCGGGAGTTCGGATACGCAGTATTTT. The encoded protein is CASSLTSGSSDTQYF.

The chain employs TRBV6-2 or TRBV6-3 and TRBJ2-3, with D perhaps assigned TRBD1 or TRBD2 (6 bases each). CDR3 length: 16 residues. Trimming left V 7 bases short and J 0 bases short, with 17 bases between. Germline CDR1 and CDR2: MNHEY and SVGEGT. This CDR3 is CASTYSWGASTDTQYF. The CDR3 bases are TGTGCCAGCACCTACTCCTGGGGGGCCAGCACAGATACGCAGTATTTT.

Only one count was recorded for this clone. In DNA form, the CDR3 reads TGTGCCAGCTCGTTCTACGCCCCGGGACCACCAGCCTCCTACGAGCAGTACTTC. This translates into CASSFYAPGPPASYEQYF. The chain is built from TRBV18 and TRBJ2-7; D may be TRBD1 or TRBD2 (5 bases each). The CDR3 loop spans 18 amino acids. Trimming stripped 6 bases from V and 0 bases from J, with 24 bases between. Per the germline V gene, CDR1 is KGHSH and CDR2 is LQKENI.

The J gene is TRBJ2-7, the V gene TRBV5-1, with 9 bases identical to TRBD1. The V segment lost 4 bases and the J segment 3 bases; nucleotides outside the gene matches: 5. Germline V gene sequence: CDR1 SGHRS, CDR2 YFSETQ. This CDR3 is built from 14 residues. The CDR3: CASSPGQGLYEQYF. The CDR3 coding sequence is TGCGCCAGCAGCCCGGGACAGGGCCTCTACGAGCAGTACTTC.

This chain joins TRBV11-2 and TRBJ1-3; unclear D gene. Trimming left V 3 bases short and J 0 bases short, with 9 bases between. The CDR3 runs to 15 residues. Germline loops: CDR1 SGHAT, CDR2 FQNNGV. CDR3 sequence reads: CASSFGPSSGNTIYF. DNA of the CDR3: TGTGCCAGCAGCTTCGGTCCTAGCTCTGGAAACACCATATATTTT.

The gene calls are TRBV7-2 and TRBJ1-1, with 9 bases fitting TRBD1. Germline CDR1 is SGHTA and CDR2 is FQGNSA. The CDR3 covers 15 residues. Losses at the gene ends were 5 bases for V and 6 bases for J; bases not matched to a gene: 10. CDR3 sequence: CASSQNRGLLSEAFF. For the CDR3, the DNA is TGTGCCAGCAGCCAAAACAGGGGGCTGCTCTCTGAAGCTTTCTTT.

This clone was picked up one time. The V call is TRBV19, the J call TRBJ2-1, with D uncertain. Germline CDR1 reads LNHDA; CDR2 reads SQIVND (reference sequence). The V end lost 3 bases, the J end lost 1 base, and 10 bases lay between the germline ends. This CDR3 comprises 15 residues. The CDR3 nucleotides read TGTGCCAGTAGTATTAAAGGTTTGTCCTACAATGAGCAGTTCTTC. Translation: CASSIKGLSYNEQFF.

The chain uses TRBV19 and TRBJ1-2; weak D call: TRBD1 (6 bases). Germline CDR1 reads LNHDA; CDR2 reads SQIVND (reference sequence). This CDR3 is built from 17 residues. The V and J ends lost 5 bases and 3 bases respectively, with 22 bases between them. The CDR3 reads CASSARPSQGFHYGYTF. In DNA, the CDR3 is TGTGCCAGTAGTGCGCGACCCTCACAGGGTTTCCACTATGGCTACACCTTC.

The rearrangement joins TRBV9 to TRBJ2-3, with D possibly TRBD2 on 6 matching bases. This CDR3 spans 16 amino acids. V lost 0 bases to trimming and J lost 2 bases, with 13 bases between them. Germline V gives CDR1 SGDLS, CDR2 YYNGEE. Here the CDR3 DNA reads TGTGCCAGCAGCGTAGATAGTAGCGGAGCCACAGATACGCAGTATTTT. This sequence encodes CASSVDSSGATDTQYF.

V usage is TRBV7-8 and J usage is TRBJ1-2; 8 positions match TRBD1. CDR1 SGHVS and CDR2 FQNEAQ come from the germline V gene. The CDR3 runs 16 residues. V shed 2 bases, J shed 2 bases, and the junction held 7 bases outside the gene matches. The CDR3 DNA follows: TGTGCCAGCAGCTTACTAGGGACAGGTCTAAACTATGGCTACACCTTC. The encoded protein is CASSLLGTGLNYGYTF.